This T cell receptor (beta chain) was found in a study of shared clonotypes between healthy human individuals. Only in-frame clones appear in the TCRdb table, and some are missing; sequencing was by immunoSEQ multiplex PCR. This sample has around 2.3 million clones, with 90% to 96% found just once. The V end was cut by 5 bases, the J end by 8 bases, with 14 bases between. The CDR3 runs to 13 residues. Germline lookup yields CDR1 SGHVS and CDR2 FQNEAQ. The specimen was naive CD4+ T cells sorted from blood. Indicated subset: CD45RA+ positively selected. This clonotype originated in a man aged 18 to 35 in good health. This rearrangement joins TRBV7-8 to TRBJ2-3; perhaps TRBD2 as D (5 bases). The CDR3 region has the DNA TGTGCCAGCAGCCCCAGAGAGAGGGTTACGCAGTATTTT. This encodes CASSPRERVTQYF.